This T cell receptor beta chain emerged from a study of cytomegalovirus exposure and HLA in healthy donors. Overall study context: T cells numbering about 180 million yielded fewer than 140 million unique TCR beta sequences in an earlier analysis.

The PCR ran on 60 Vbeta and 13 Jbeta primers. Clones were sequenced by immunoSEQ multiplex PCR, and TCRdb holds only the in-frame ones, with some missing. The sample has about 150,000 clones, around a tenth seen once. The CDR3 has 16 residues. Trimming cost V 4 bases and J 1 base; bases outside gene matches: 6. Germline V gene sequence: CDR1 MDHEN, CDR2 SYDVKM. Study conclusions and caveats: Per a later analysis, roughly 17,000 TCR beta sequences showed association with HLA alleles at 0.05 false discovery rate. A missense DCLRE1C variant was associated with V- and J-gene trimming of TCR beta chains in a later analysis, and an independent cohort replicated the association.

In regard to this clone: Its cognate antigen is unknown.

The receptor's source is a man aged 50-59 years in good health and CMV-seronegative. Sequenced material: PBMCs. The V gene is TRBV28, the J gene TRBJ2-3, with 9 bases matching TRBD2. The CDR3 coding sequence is TGTGCCAGCAGTTCCCGTAGCGGGAGTGGCACAGATACGCAGTATTTT. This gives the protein CASSSRSGSGTDTQYF.